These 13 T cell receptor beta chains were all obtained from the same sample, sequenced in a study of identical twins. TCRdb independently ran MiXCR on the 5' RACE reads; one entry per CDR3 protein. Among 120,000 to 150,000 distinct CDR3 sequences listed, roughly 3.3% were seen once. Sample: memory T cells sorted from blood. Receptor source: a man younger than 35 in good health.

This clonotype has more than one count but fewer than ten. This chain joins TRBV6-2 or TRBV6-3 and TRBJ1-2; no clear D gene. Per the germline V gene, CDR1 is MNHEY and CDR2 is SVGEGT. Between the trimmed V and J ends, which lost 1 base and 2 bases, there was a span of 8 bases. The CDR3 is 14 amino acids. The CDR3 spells CASSYWSLNYGYTF. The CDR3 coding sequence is TGTGCCAGCAGTTACTGGAGTCTAAACTATGGCTACACCTTC.

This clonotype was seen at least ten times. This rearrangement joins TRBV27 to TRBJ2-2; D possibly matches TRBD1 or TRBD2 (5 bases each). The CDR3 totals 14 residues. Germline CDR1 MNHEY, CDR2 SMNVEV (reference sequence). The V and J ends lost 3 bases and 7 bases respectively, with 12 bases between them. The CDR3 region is CASSFSGRDGELFF. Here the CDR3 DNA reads TGTGCCAGCAGTTTTTCGGGACGTGACGGGGAGCTGTTTTTT.

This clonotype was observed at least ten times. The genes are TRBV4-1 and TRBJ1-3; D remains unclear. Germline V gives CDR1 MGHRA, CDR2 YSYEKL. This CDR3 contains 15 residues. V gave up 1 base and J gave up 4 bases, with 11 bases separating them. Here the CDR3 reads CASSQGIAAGNTIYF. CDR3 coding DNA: TGCGCCAGCAGCCAAGGAATAGCGGCGGGAAACACCATATATTTT.

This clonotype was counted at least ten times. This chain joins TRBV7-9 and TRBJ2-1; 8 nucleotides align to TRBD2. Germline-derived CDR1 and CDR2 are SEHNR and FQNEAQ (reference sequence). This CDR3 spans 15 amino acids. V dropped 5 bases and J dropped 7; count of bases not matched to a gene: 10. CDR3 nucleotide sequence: TGTGCCAGCAGCCCCCGGGCTAGCGGGTCAAATGAGCAGTTCTTC. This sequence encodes CASSPRASGSNEQFF. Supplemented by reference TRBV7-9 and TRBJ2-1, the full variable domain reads DTGVSQNPRHKITKRGQNVTFRCDPISEHNRLYWYRQTLGQGPEFLTYFQNEAQLEKSRLLSDRFSAERPKGSFSTLEIQRTEQGDSAMYLCASSPRASGSNEQFFGPGTRLTVL.

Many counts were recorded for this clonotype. This CDR3 is CASSTKGASYGYTF. The CDR3 nucleotides read TGTGCCAGCTCAACGAAGGGGGCTAGCTATGGCTACACCTTC. The V call is TRBV18, the J call TRBJ1-2, with TRBD1 matching 7 bases. From germline, CDR1 is KGHSH and CDR2 LQKENI. V lost 5 bases to trimming and J lost 4 bases; unmatched junction nucleotides: 7. This CDR3 region has 14 residues.

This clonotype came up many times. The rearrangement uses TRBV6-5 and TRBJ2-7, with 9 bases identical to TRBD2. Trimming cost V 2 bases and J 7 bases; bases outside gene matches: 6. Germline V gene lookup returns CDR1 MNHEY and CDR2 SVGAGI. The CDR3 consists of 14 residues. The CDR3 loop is CASSYDLGLAEQYF. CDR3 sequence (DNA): TGTGCCAGCAGTTACGATTTGGGACTAGCTGAGCAGTACTTC.

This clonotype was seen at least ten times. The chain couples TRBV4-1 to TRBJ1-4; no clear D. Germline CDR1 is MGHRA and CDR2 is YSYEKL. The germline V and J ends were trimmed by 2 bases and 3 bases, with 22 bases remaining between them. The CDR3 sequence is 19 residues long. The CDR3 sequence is CASSQILGSDNPANEKLFF. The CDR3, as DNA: TGCGCCAGCAGCCAAATCTTGGGATCCGACAATCCCGCTAATGAAAAACTGTTTTTT.

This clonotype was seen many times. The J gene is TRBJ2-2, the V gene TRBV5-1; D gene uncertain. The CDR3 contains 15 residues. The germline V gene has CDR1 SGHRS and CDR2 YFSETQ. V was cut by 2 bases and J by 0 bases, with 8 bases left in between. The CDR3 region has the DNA TGCGCCAGCAGCTTATTCGGCGCGAACACCGGGGAGCTGTTTTTT. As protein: CASSLFGANTGELFF.

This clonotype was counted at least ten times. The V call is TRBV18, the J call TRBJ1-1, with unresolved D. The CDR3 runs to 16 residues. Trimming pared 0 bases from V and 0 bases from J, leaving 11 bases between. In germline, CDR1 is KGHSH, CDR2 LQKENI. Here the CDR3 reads CASSPPLQRMNTEAFF. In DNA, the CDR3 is TGTGCCAGCTCACCACCGTTACAGCGGATGAACACTGAAGCTTTCTTT.

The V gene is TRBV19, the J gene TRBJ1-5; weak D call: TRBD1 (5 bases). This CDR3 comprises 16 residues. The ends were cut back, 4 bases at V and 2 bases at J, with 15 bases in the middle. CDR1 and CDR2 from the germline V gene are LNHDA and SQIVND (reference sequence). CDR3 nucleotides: TGTGCCAGTAGTACAGGGAGAGGGCTGGGCAATCAGCCCCAGCATTTT. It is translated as CASSTGRGLGNQPQHF.

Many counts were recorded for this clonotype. CDR3 nucleotides: TGTGCCAGCAGTTCCCTCGGACCGACCTATGGCTACACCTTC. The encoded protein is CASSSLGPTYGYTF. The chain couples TRBV6-2 or TRBV6-3 to TRBJ1-2, with D unclear. Germline V gene lookup returns CDR1 MNHEY and CDR2 SVGEGT. With 4 bases removed from V and 4 bases from J, the gap between germline ends came to 13 bases. This CDR3 is built from 14 residues.

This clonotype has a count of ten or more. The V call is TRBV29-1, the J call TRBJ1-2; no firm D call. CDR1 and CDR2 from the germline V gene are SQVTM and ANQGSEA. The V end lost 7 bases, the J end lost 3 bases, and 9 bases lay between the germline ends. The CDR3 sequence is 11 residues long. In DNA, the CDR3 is TGCAGCGGGACGGCAGACTATGGCTACACCTTC. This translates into CSGTADYGYTF.

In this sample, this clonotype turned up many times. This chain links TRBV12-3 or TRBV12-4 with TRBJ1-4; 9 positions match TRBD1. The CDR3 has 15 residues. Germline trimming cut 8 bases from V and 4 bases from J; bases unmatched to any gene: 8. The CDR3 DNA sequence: TGTGCCAGCCGGGACAGGGAATTAGTTAATGAAAAACTGTTTTTT. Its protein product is CASRDRELVNEKLFF.